The 9 T cell receptor beta chains presented below share a single source sample, sequenced in a study of blood T cell repertoires in COVID-19. Repertoires were generated with immunoSEQ multiplex PCR, while TCRdb's copy carries only in-frame clones and drops some. The sample includes some 80,000 clones, 65% to 80% seen only once; the top ten take less than 20%. Sequenced: peripheral blood. The receptors shown here come from a woman of 80 years or more with active or convalescent COVID-19.

The chain recombines TRBV7-8 with TRBJ2-7; 8 bases map to TRBD2. V shed 5 bases, J shed 5 bases, and the junction held 8 bases outside the gene matches. This CDR3 has 14 amino acids. From germline, CDR1 is SGHVS and CDR2 FQNEAQ. The CDR3 region is CASSQVAGGNEQYF. The CDR3 bases are TGTGCCAGCAGCCAAGTGGCGGGGGGAAACGAGCAGTACTTC.

The rearrangement joins TRBV6-5 to TRBJ2-3, with D uncertain. CDR3 length: 13 amino acids. Germline V CDR1 and CDR2: MNHEY, SVGAGI. V was cut by 0 bases and J by 2 bases, with 3 bases left in between. The CDR3 region is CASSYSHTDTQYF. Written as DNA, the CDR3 is TGTGCCAGCAGTTACTCCCACACAGATACGCAGTATTTT.

The chain joins TRBV27 to TRBJ1-5; D is possibly TRBD1 (6 bases). Deletions cut 1 base from V and 7 bases from J, with 14 bases between. Germline V lookup: CDR1 MNHEY, CDR2 SMNVEV (reference sequence). The CDR3 has 15 amino acids. The CDR3 sequence is CASSLFRGASQPQHF. The CDR3 DNA is TGTGCCAGCAGTTTATTTCGGGGGGCTAGCCAGCCCCAGCATTTT.

This clone was recorded many times. This chain uses TRBV19 with TRBJ2-5; 11 bases align to TRBD1. The CDR3 has 13 amino acids. CDR1 LNHDA and CDR2 SQIVND come from the germline V gene (reference sequence). Trimming took 7 bases from V and 6 from J; bases not matched to a gene: 4. CDR3 in amino acids: CASTGTGGQTQYF. The CDR3 nucleotides are TGTGCCAGTACCGGGACAGGGGGACAGACCCAGTACTTC.

This chain connects TRBV10-2 to TRBJ1-3; a possible D gene is TRBD1 (5 bases). Germline V gene sequence: CDR1 WSHSY, CDR2 SAAADI. The CDR3 has 14 amino acids. Deletions cut 6 bases from V and 0 bases from J, with 9 bases between. Written as DNA, the CDR3 is TGCGCCAGCAGACAGGATAACTCTGGAAACACCATATATTTT. Its translation: CASRQDNSGNTIYF.

CDR3 sequence: CSVENGLGYTF. The CDR3 DNA follows: TGCAGCGTTGAAAACGGACTCGGCTACACCTTC. V and J are TRBV29-1 and TRBJ1-2; D is unresolved. The length of the CDR3 is 11 residues. Germline CDR1 SQVTM, CDR2 ANQGSEA. Trimming cost V 2 bases and J 8 bases, with 9 bases left between them.

The V call is TRBV9, the J call TRBJ2-2, with 8 bases identical to TRBD1. Trimming cost V 4 bases and J 3 bases; bases outside gene matches: 14. The CDR3 sequence is 18 residues long. CDR1 and CDR2 (germline): SGDLS, YYNGEE. Written as DNA, the CDR3 is TGTGCCAGCAGCCCAGAGGTCAGGACAGGGTGGGACACCGGGGAGCTGTTTTTT. Protein sequence: CASSPEVRTGWDTGELFF.

This chain joins TRBV7-9 and TRBJ1-1; no definite D call. The V gene's germline CDR1 is SEHNR and CDR2 FQNEAQ (reference sequence). The V and J ends lost 2 bases and 1 base respectively, with 8 bases between them. This CDR3 is built from 14 residues. The CDR3 reads CASSLSDSNTEAFF. For the CDR3, the DNA is TGTGCCAGCAGCTTAAGTGACTCGAACACTGAAGCTTTCTTT.

The V call is TRBV5-4, the J call TRBJ2-7; 7 bases are a match to TRBD2. Trimming at V came to 0 bases and at J to 0 bases, leaving 3 bases not matched to a gene. Germline CDR1 reads SGHNT; CDR2 reads YYREEE (reference sequence). CDR3 length: 15 residues. The DNA of the CDR3 is TGTGCCAGCAGCTTGGCCGGGGGGTCCTCCTACGAGCAGTACTTC. Its protein product is CASSLAGGSSYEQYF.